This T cell receptor (beta chain) was sequenced for a study of CD8+ T cells in alopecia areata. Across the whole study: A regimen of oral tofacitinib, 5 to 10 mg twice daily, was given to treated patients. Study-wide points: The study found higher clonality in lesional than normal scalp, especially in alopecia totalis/universalis.

The treatment denotes: oral pan-JAK inhibitor, 5-10 mg twice daily. In germline, CDR1 is MNHEY, CDR2 SVGAGI. The CDR3 has 13 amino acids. V lost 5 bases to trimming and J lost 5 bases, with 13 bases between them. A word on this clone: Its antigen remains unknown.

As the sequencing template, cDNA was produced by extracting RNA and reverse transcribing it. Sequenced by immunoSEQ multiplex PCR; TCRdb stores in-frame clones only, minus some. The data hold over 120,000 clones, with roughly 54% observed a single time. This chain connects TRBV6-5 to TRBJ2-7; tentatively, D is TRBD2 (5 bases). This receptor was taken from a human donor with alopecia areata. Here the sequenced sample was CD8+ T cells sorted from blood, taken at week 4, from a patient treated with tofacitinib. The CDR3 loop reads CASSPTRADEQYF. The CDR3, as DNA: TGTGCCAGCAGTCCTACTAGGGCCGACGAGCAGTACTTC.